The 26 T cell receptor beta chains reported below all come from one sample, sequenced in a study of blood T cell repertoires in COVID-19. Generated by immunoSEQ multiplex PCR, the TCRdb table keeps only in-frame clones and is missing some. The sample consists of more than 300,000 clones, about 93% of them appearing once. Sequencing input: peripheral blood. The source is a woman in her late teens or twenties who had recovered from COVID-19.

The chain employs TRBV29-1 and TRBJ1-2; 10 bases match TRBD1. The CDR3 runs 12 residues. In germline, CDR1 is SQVTM, CDR2 ANQGSEA. Trimming cost V 3 bases and J 6 bases; bases outside gene matches: 1. The CDR3 nucleotides read TGCAGCGTTGAGACAGGGGGCGATGGCTACACCTTC. This translates into CSVETGGDGYTF.

The chain recombines TRBV19 with TRBJ1-5, with a weak D call TRBD1 (5 bases). The germline V gene has CDR1 LNHDA and CDR2 SQIVND (reference sequence). V was clipped by 1 base and J by 1 base, with 11 bases between them. CDR3 length: 16 residues. This CDR3 is CASSIGPGRSNQPQHF. DNA for the CDR3: TGTGCCAGTAGTATAGGCCCAGGGCGAAGCAATCAGCCCCAGCATTTT. Combining the CDR3 with reference TRBV19 and TRBJ1-5 gives the whole variable domain DGGITQSPKYLFRKEGQNVTLSCEQNLNHDAMYWYRQDPGQGLRLIYYSQIVNDFQKGDIAEGYSVSREKKESFPLTVTSAQKNPTAFYLCASSIGPGRSNQPQHFGDGTRLSIL.

The chain has TRBV9 and TRBJ2-5; 8 nucleotides match TRBD2. This CDR3 spans 14 amino acids. Trimming cost V 3 bases and J 2 bases; bases outside gene matches: 3. CDR1 and CDR2 from the germline V gene are SGDLS and YYNGEE. For the CDR3, the DNA is TGTGCCAGCAGCGGGGGGACTAGTCAAGAGACCCAGTACTTC. Amino acids: CASSGGTSQETQYF.

This chain's CDR3 is CAWSPDRGNQPQHF. CDR3 DNA: TGTGCCTGGAGTCCCGACAGGGGCAATCAGCCCCAGCATTTT. This chain links TRBV30 with TRBJ1-5, with 7 positions matching TRBD1. In germline, CDR1 is GTSNPN, CDR2 SVGIG (reference sequence). The ends lost 2 bases at V and 2 bases at J; junction bases unmatched: 3. This CDR3 region has 14 residues.

V gene TRBV19 combines with J gene TRBJ1-2, with D perhaps matching TRBD1 (5 bases). Germline CDR1 and CDR2: LNHDA and SQIVND (reference sequence). This CDR3 has 12 residues. V lost 5 bases and J lost 3, with 7 bases in between. The CDR3 DNA reads TGTGCCAGTAGTGCCAGGGACTATGGCTACACCTTC. Amino acid sequence: CASSARDYGYTF.

The gene calls are TRBV9 and TRBJ1-5, with 10 bases aligning to TRBD1. CDR1 SGDLS and CDR2 YYNGEE come from the germline V gene. The ends lost 4 bases at V and 7 bases at J; junction bases unmatched: 5. The CDR3 is 14 residues long. CDR3 in amino acids: CASSPSGQGQPQHF. The CDR3 DNA reads as TGTGCCAGCAGCCCCTCGGGACAGGGGCAGCCCCAGCATTTT.

The DNA of the CDR3 is TGCGCCAGCAGCCAGTCGCAGGGAACAAACACCATATATTTT. This sequence encodes CASSQSQGTNTIYF. This chain uses TRBV4-3 with TRBJ1-3; the D gene is possibly TRBD1 (5 bases). Trimming pared 3 bases from V and 6 bases from J, leaving 12 bases between. The length of the CDR3 is 14 residues. Germline V gene data show CDR1 as LGHNA and CDR2 as YSLEER.

The V gene is TRBV30, the J gene TRBJ1-4; D possibly corresponds to TRBD1 (6 bases). There are 14 residues in the CDR3. Trimming took 4 bases from V and 7 from J, leaving 16 bases between them. Germline V CDR1 and CDR2: GTSNPN, SVGIG (reference sequence). The CDR3 DNA reads as TGTGCCTGGACCTCTACAGGGTGGGGTGAAAAACTGTTTTTT. Its translation: CAWTSTGWGEKLFF.

The chain employs TRBV18 and TRBJ2-1; a weak D match, TRBD2 (6 bases). With 1 base removed from V and 0 bases from J, the gap between germline ends came to 7 bases. The length of the CDR3 is 15 residues. Germline CDR1 and CDR2: KGHSH and LQKENI. The CDR3 sequence is CASSPLAVSYNEQFF. As DNA, the CDR3 is TGTGCCAGCTCACCACTAGCGGTCTCCTACAATGAGCAGTTCTTC. Drawing the rest from reference TRBV18 and TRBJ2-1, the complete variable domain is NAGVMQNPRHLVRRRGQEARLRCSPMKGHSHVYWYRQLPEEGLKFMVYLQKENIIDESGMPKERFSAEFPKEGPSILRIQQVVRGDSAAYFCASSPLAVSYNEQFFGPGTRLTVL.

This clone was counted once. The rearrangement uses TRBV28 and TRBJ2-3; tentatively, D is TRBD2 (6 bases). V was cut by 3 bases and J by 1 base, with 17 bases left in between. CDR1 is MDHEN, CDR2 SYDVKM, per germline. The CDR3 sequence is 17 residues long. CDR3 sequence: CASSFIAEGGGTDTQYF. The CDR3 DNA follows: TGTGCCAGCAGTTTTATAGCGGAGGGCGGGGGCACAGATACGCAGTATTTT. The full variable domain, its missing parts supplied by reference TRBV28 and TRBJ2-3, is DVKVTQSSRYLVKRTGEKVFLECVQDMDHENMFWYRQDPGLGLRLIYFSYDVKMKEKGDIPEGYSVSREKKERFSLILESASTNQTSMYLCASSFIAEGGGTDTQYFGPGTRLTVL.

CDR3 residues: CAARQGMGTEAFF. CDR3 bases: TGTGCAGCGAGACAGGGGATGGGCACTGAAGCTTTCTTT. The rearrangement links TRBV30 to TRBJ1-1; 8 bases map to TRBD1. Germline assignment: CDR1 GTSNPN and CDR2 SVGIG (reference sequence). The CDR3 totals 13 residues.

The chain employs TRBV2 and TRBJ1-2; D ambiguous. V lost 3 bases to trimming and J lost 4 bases, with 9 bases between them. Per the germline V gene, CDR1 is SNHLY and CDR2 is FYNNEI. The length of the CDR3 is 13 residues. The CDR3 region is CASSDAPPYGYTF. CDR3 nucleotides: TGTGCCAGCAGTGATGCGCCACCCTATGGCTACACCTTC. Full variable domain (missing parts from reference TRBV2 and TRBJ1-2): EPEVTQTPSHQVTQMGQEVILRCVPISNHLYFYWYRQILGQKVEFLVSFYNNEISEKSEIFDDQFSVERPDGSNFTLKIRSTKLEDSAMYFCASSDAPPYGYTFGSGTRLTVV.

The rearrangement links TRBV30 to TRBJ1-3; TRBD1 is a possible D gene (6 bases). The CDR3 is made up of 13 amino acids. V lost 0 bases to trimming and J lost 3 bases, with 6 bases between them. Germline CDR1 reads GTSNPN; CDR2 reads SVGIG (reference sequence). The CDR3 bases are TGTGCCTGGAGTGTAGGGGGTGGAAACACCATATATTTT. Amino acids: CAWSVGGGNTIYF.

The chain combines TRBV18 with TRBJ2-1, with 8 bases identical to TRBD1. The germline CDR1 and CDR2 sequences are KGHSH and LQKENI. The J segment lost 7 bases and the V segment lost 8 bases, leaving 10 bases of the junction unmatched. The CDR3 extends over 14 amino acids. The CDR3 loop is CASIGRQGRNEQFF. The CDR3 bases are TGTGCCAGCATAGGAAGACAGGGGAGAAATGAGCAGTTCTTC.

This clone was detected a few times. Written as DNA, the CDR3 is TGTGCCATCAGTGGGACAGCAGGCGCCAGCTATGGCTACACCTTC. It translates to CAISGTAGASYGYTF. The V call is TRBV10-3, the J call TRBJ1-2; D perhaps matches TRBD1 (6 bases). V was shortened by 4 bases and J by 4 bases, with 16 bases between the two germline ends. Per germline, CDR1 ENHRY and CDR2 SYGVKD. The CDR3 covers 15 residues.

The chain uses TRBV5-4 and TRBJ2-5; 10 bases agree with TRBD2. The V segment lost 4 bases and the J segment 2 bases; nucleotides outside the gene matches: 8. Germline CDR1 is SGHNT and CDR2 is YYREEE (reference sequence). CDR3 size: 16 residues. This chain's CDR3 is CASSLGLAGAQETQYF. CDR3 nucleotide sequence: TGTGCCAGCAGCCTTGGTCTAGCGGGAGCACAAGAGACCCAGTACTTC.

V gene TRBV10-3 combines with J gene TRBJ2-2; D might be TRBD1 (6 bases). The V gene's germline CDR1 is ENHRY and CDR2 SYGVKD. The CDR3 is 16 amino acids. Trimming shortened V by 2 bases and J by 1 base, and 11 bases separated the two germline ends. CDR3 nucleotides: TGTGCCATCAGTGAGCCAAGGGGACAGAACACCGGGGAGCTGTTTTTT. It is translated as CAISEPRGQNTGELFF.

This clone appeared a single time. The rearrangement joins TRBV7-7 to TRBJ1-4; 10 nucleotides line up with TRBD1. With V trimmed by 5 bases and J by 8 bases, 2 bases remained unmatched. Per germline, CDR1 SSHAT and CDR2 FNYEAQ (reference sequence). The CDR3 extends over 13 amino acids. The CDR3 DNA is TGTGCCAGCAGCCGGGACAGGGGAGAAAAACTGTTTTTT. This translates into CASSRDRGEKLFF.

The chain carries TRBV23-1 and TRBJ1-2; no firm D call. TRBV23-1 is labeled an ORF, and its function is uncertain. The CDR3 length is 13 residues. V lost 9 bases and J lost 4, with 15 bases in between. As DNA, the CDR3 is TGCGCCAGACCCGGGTGCAGACTCTATGGCTACACCTTC. Its protein is CARPGCRLYGYTF.

The chain joins TRBV4-1 to TRBJ1-2; 9 bases map to TRBD1. V was clipped by 2 bases and J by 0 bases; unmatched bases: 4. The germline gives CDR1 MGHRA, CDR2 YSYEKL. The CDR3 covers 16 residues. CDR3 amino acids: CASSQHRDRANYGYTF. The CDR3 DNA is TGCGCCAGCAGCCAACACCGGGACAGGGCTAACTATGGCTACACCTTC.

V is TRBV24-1 and J is TRBJ2-7; maybe TRBD2 (5 bases). V lost 0 bases, J lost 1 base, and 15 bases lay in between. The length of the CDR3 is 17 residues. Germline lookup yields CDR1 KGHDR and CDR2 SFDVKD. CDR3 nucleotides: TGTGCCACCAGTGATTTGCTATATGTCCGGGATTCCTACGAGCAGTACGTC. Amino acid sequence: CATSDLLYVRDSYEQYV.

The chain links TRBV30 to TRBJ1-5; D remains unclear. This CDR3 spans 15 amino acids. V dropped 1 base and J dropped 3 bases, with 13 bases sitting between them. Germline V gene sequence: CDR1 GTSNPN, CDR2 SVGIG (reference sequence). The CDR3 here is CAWSGELEDNQPQHF. CDR3 coding DNA: TGTGCCTGGAGTGGGGAGCTCGAAGACAATCAGCCCCAGCATTTT.

The chain uses TRBV12-3 or TRBV12-4 and TRBJ1-1; tentatively, D is TRBD1 (6 bases). Trimming left V 5 bases short and J 8 bases short, with 15 bases between. The CDR3 loop spans 13 amino acids. CDR3 sequence: CASSPRDKEEAFF. As DNA, the CDR3 is TGTGCCAGCAGTCCCCGGGACAAGGAGGAAGCTTTCTTT.

The gene calls are TRBV7-8 and TRBJ2-7, with D possibly matching TRBD1 (6 bases). The V and J ends lost 1 base and 4 bases respectively, with 11 bases between them. The V gene's germline CDR1 is SGHVS and CDR2 FQNEAQ. This CDR3 spans 14 amino acids. The chain's CDR3 is CASSLGPGEYEQYV. CDR3 in DNA: TGTGCCAGCAGCTTAGGGCCAGGGGAGTACGAGCAGTACGTC.

This chain joins TRBV6-2 or TRBV6-3 and TRBJ1-1, with 7 nucleotides matching TRBD1. This CDR3 contains 15 residues. J gave up 0 bases and V 5 bases, and 6 bases lay outside the gene matches. CDR1 is MNHEY and CDR2 is SVGEGT in the germline V gene. CDR3 in DNA: TGTGCCAGCAGTCGCTGGACAGGACTGAACACTGAAGCTTTCTTT. Protein: CASSRWTGLNTEAFF.

The rearrangement joins TRBV4-3 to TRBJ1-5; D perhaps matches TRBD1 (6 bases). V lost 4 bases, J lost 4 bases, and 14 bases lay in between. The CDR3 loop spans 15 amino acids. Germline-derived CDR1 and CDR2 are LGHNA and YSLEER. The CDR3 DNA follows: TGCGCCAGCAGCCTCGAACTGAGGGGGAATCAGCCCCAGCATTTT. It codes for CASSLELRGNQPQHF.